This T cell receptor beta chain was captured by sequencing in a study of OX40 agonist ivuxolimab in advanced cancers. TCRdb's copy holds only in-frame clones and misses some; the assay was immunoSEQ multiplex PCR. In the table there are some 62,000 clones, about 92% of which are singletons. Germline V gene sequence: CDR1 LNHDA, CDR2 SQIVND (reference sequence). This CDR3 spans 14 amino acids. Unmatched junction bases numbered 12, after V lost 4 bases and J lost 9 bases. The sequence was obtained from an adult with an advanced solid tumor such as melanoma, head and neck, liver or kidney cancer. This sample comprised CD4+ or CD8+ T cells sorted from blood, obtained in a trial of the OX40 agonist ivuxolimab. This sequence joins TRBV19 and TRBJ2-7; 7 positions agree with TRBD1. CDR3: CASSTRQGSFGQYF. The CDR3 bases are TGTGCCAGTAGTACCCGACAGGGTTCTTTCGGGCAGTACTTC.